Listed here are 15 T cell receptor beta chains from one sample, sequenced in a study of identical twins. Using its own MiXCR run on the 5' RACE reads, TCRdb lists one record per CDR3 protein. The sample includes some 900,000 distinct CDR3 sequences, roughly 12% of them seen just once. Another study also made use of these data, one on yellow fever vaccine responses in identical twins.

The specimen sequenced was PBMCs. These receptors were obtained from a woman aged 18-29 years in good health.

Only a few counts were recorded for this clonotype. This sequence joins TRBV24-1 and TRBJ2-1; 7 bases are shared with TRBD2. J gave up 3 bases and V 9 bases, and 4 bases lay outside the gene matches. CDR3 size: 13 residues. The germline CDR1 and CDR2 sequences are KGHDR and SFDVKD. CDR3 sequence (DNA): TGTGCCACCGTTGCGGGAGACTACAATGAGCAGTTCTTC. This gives the protein CATVAGDYNEQFF.

V usage is TRBV12-3 or TRBV12-4 and J usage is TRBJ1-5; D is perhaps TRBD1 (5 bases). The CDR3 runs 13 residues. Trimming removed 3 bases from V and 7 bases from J, with 10 bases in between. CDR3 in amino acids: CASSLIGEQPQHF. CDR3 DNA sequence: TGTGCCAGCAGTTTGATAGGGGAGCAGCCCCAGCATTTT.

This chain joins TRBV5-1 and TRBJ2-1, with no clear D. The V gene lost 8 bases and the J gene lost 0 bases, with 6 bases spanning the gap. Per the germline V gene, CDR1 is SGHRS and CDR2 is YFSETQ. The CDR3 spans 12 residues. Written as DNA, the CDR3 is TGCGCCAGTTTCGGCTCCTACAATGAGCAGTTCTTC. Translating gives CASFGSYNEQFF.

This clonotype showed up many times. The genes are TRBV24-1 and TRBJ2-5, with D unclear. Germline V gene sequence: CDR1 KGHDR, CDR2 SFDVKD. The CDR3 is made up of 14 amino acids. Deletions cut 0 bases from V and 1 base from J, with 5 bases between. CDR3 DNA: TGTGCCACCAGTGATTTGAACAGCCAAGAGACCCAGTACTTC. It codes for CATSDLNSQETQYF.

This chain joins TRBV18 and TRBJ2-1; D gene uncertain. Trimming took off 3 bases at V and 5 bases at J, with 14 bases between the two ends. The length of the CDR3 is 15 residues. Germline loops: CDR1 KGHSH, CDR2 LQKENI. Written as DNA, the CDR3 is TGTGCCAGCTCACCTCTCGTATCAGATGACAATGAGCAGTTCTTC. Its protein product is CASSPLVSDDNEQFF.

The chain combines TRBV5-1 with TRBJ2-4, with 9 bases fitting TRBD2. From germline, CDR1 is SGHRS and CDR2 YFSETQ. This CDR3 has 20 residues. V lost 4 bases and J lost 1; bases outside the gene matches: 18. CDR3 DNA sequence: TGCGCCAGCAGCCCCCTTAGGGCTAGCGGGATTCAGCCGGCCAAAAACATTCAGTACTTC. It encodes CASSPLRASGIQPAKNIQYF.

This clonotype occurred once. The rearrangement links TRBV4-1 to TRBJ1-6; D may be TRBD1 (6 bases). The CDR3 consists of 16 residues. Germline V lookup: CDR1 MGHRA, CDR2 YSYEKL. V was shortened by 0 bases and J by 9 bases, with 15 bases between the two germline ends. CDR3 coding DNA: TGCGCCAGCAGCCAAGATCAGGGGCAGGGAGGTTCACCCCTCCACTTT. This sequence encodes CASSQDQGQGGSPLHF.

The chain is built from TRBV24-1 and TRBJ2-5, with D possibly TRBD1 on 6 matching bases. This CDR3 is built from 16 residues. V lost 4 bases, J lost 2 bases, and 16 bases lay in between. Germline-derived CDR1 and CDR2 are KGHDR and SFDVKD. In DNA form, the CDR3 reads TGTGCCACCAGTGACCAGGTTGCGGACAGTCAAGAGACCCAGTACTTC. Translating it yields CATSDQVADSQETQYF.

J is TRBJ2-3 and V is TRBV5-1; 12 nucleotides line up with TRBD2. Germline CDR1 is SGHRS and CDR2 is YFSETQ. This CDR3 is built from 17 residues. V lost 0 bases, J lost 3 bases, and 5 bases stayed unmatched. Written as DNA, the CDR3 is TGCGCCAGCAGCTTGGCCGGACTAGCGGGGTGGACAGATACGCAGTATTTT. This gives the protein CASSLAGLAGWTDTQYF. The full variable domain, rest sourced from reference TRBV5-1 and TRBJ2-3, is KAGVTQTPRYLIKTRGQQVTLSCSPISGHRSVSWYQQTPGQGLQFLFEYFSETQRNKGNFPGRFSGRQFSNSRSEMNVSTLELGDSALYLCASSLAGLAGWTDTQYFGPGTRLTVL.

The V call is TRBV2, the J call TRBJ1-5; D is uncertain. Germline CDR1 SNHLY, CDR2 FYNNEI. The germline V and J ends were trimmed by 10 bases and 0 bases, with 10 bases remaining between them. The CDR3 has 13 residues. This CDR3 reads CATQVDSNQPQHF. CDR3 DNA: TGTGCCACCCAAGTGGATAGCAATCAGCCCCAGCATTTT. The full variable domain, completed using reference TRBV2 and TRBJ1-5, is EPEVTQTPSHQVTQMGQEVILRCVPISNHLYFYWYRQILGQKVEFLVSFYNNEISEKSEIFDDQFSVERPDGSNFTLKIRSTKLEDSAMYFCATQVDSNQPQHFGDGTRLSIL.

This clonotype was recorded many times. The chain employs TRBV11-2 and TRBJ2-5; TRBD2 matches at 12 bases. The CDR3 length is 15 residues. V lost 4 bases, J lost 4 bases, and 4 bases stayed unmatched. CDR1 SGHAT and CDR2 FQNNGV come from the germline V gene. The CDR3 DNA is TGTGCCAGCAGCTCCGGACTAGCGGGAATAGAGACCCAGTACTTC. Its protein is CASSSGLAGIETQYF.

At least ten counts were recorded for this clonotype. The rearrangement joins TRBV11-2 to TRBJ2-5, with no clear D. V was pared by 0 bases and J by 5 bases, with 10 bases between. This CDR3 region has 14 residues. Per germline, CDR1 SGHAT and CDR2 FQNNGV. CDR3: CASSLDRLAETQYF. The CDR3 nucleotides read TGTGCCAGCAGCTTAGATCGCCTCGCGGAGACCCAGTACTTC.

This clonotype was seen only a few times. V usage is TRBV20-1 and J usage is TRBJ2-3; 7 nucleotides agree with TRBD2. Germline CDR1 DFQATT, CDR2 SNEGSKA (reference sequence). The J segment lost 0 bases and the V segment lost 6 bases, leaving 12 bases of the junction unmatched. CDR3 length: 16 amino acids. CDR3 residues: CSAKKFLAVSTDTQYF. CDR3 DNA: TGCAGTGCGAAAAAATTTCTAGCGGTTAGCACAGATACGCAGTATTTT.

This clonotype was detected only a few times. This sequence joins TRBV11-2 and TRBJ1-4; D not resolved. V lost 3 bases, J lost 8 bases, and 16 bases lay in between. This CDR3 contains 15 residues. Germline V CDR1 and CDR2: SGHAT, FQNNGV. The DNA for the CDR3 is TGTGCCAGCAGCTTGTCCCTAAGAACCGGGGAAAAACTGTTTTTT. Translation gives CASSLSLRTGEKLFF.

The J gene is TRBJ2-1, the V gene TRBV7-9, with 9 bases fitting TRBD2. The CDR3 length is 15 residues. The V segment lost 5 bases and the J segment 9 bases; nucleotides outside the gene matches: 11. The germline V gene encodes CDR1 SEHNR and CDR2 FQNEAQ (reference sequence). Written as DNA, the CDR3 is TGTGCCAGCAGCCTGGGGACTAGCTTGGACGTTGAGCAGTTCTTC. Its protein product is CASSLGTSLDVEQFF.